The present T cell receptor beta chain was sequenced within a study of blood T cell repertoires in COVID-19. Study background: The United States, Italy and Spain supplied acute and convalescent COVID-19 samples. PBMCs, B-cell-depleted T cells, or T cells were the source of the cDNA or gDNA that made up the material.

In the original analysis: Estimated nucleated cell counts came from reference gene primer amplification. Method: immunoSEQ multiplex PCR; TCRdb's copy keeps in-frame clones and lacks some. The V and J calls and clone size are taken from that table; D and trimming were inferred from the DNA. The table records 130,000 to 150,000 clones, about 85% of them present only once. Germline-derived CDR1 and CDR2 are SGHKS and YYEKEE (reference sequence). The V end was cut by 4 bases, the J end by 4 bases, with 14 bases between. The CDR3 loop spans 14 amino acids. The receptor's source is a human donor with acute or convalescent COVID-19. The donor label of this sample is uncertain. The genes are TRBV5-5 and TRBJ1-1; D unclear. Material: peripheral blood. CDR3 residues: CASSPAGIITEAFF. The CDR3 bases are TGTGCCAGCAGCCCGGCCGGGATAATCACTGAAGCTTTCTTT.